Listed here are 19 T cell receptor beta chains from one sample, sequenced in a study of blood T cell repertoires in COVID-19. Only in-frame clones appear in the TCRdb table, and some are missing; sequencing was by immunoSEQ multiplex PCR. The table lists 85,000 to 120,000 clones, 75% to 90% of them singletons. Sequencing was carried out using peripheral blood. The source is a human donor in a cohort sampled during active COVID-19.

This clone was detected a few times. V gene TRBV5-1 combines with J gene TRBJ1-3; weak D call: TRBD1 (6 bases). The CDR3 runs 16 residues. CDR1 and CDR2 (germline): SGHRS, YFSETQ. The V end lost 5 bases, the J end lost 1 base, and 16 bases lay between the germline ends. This CDR3 is CASSRATGLSGNTIYF. CDR3 in DNA: TGCGCCAGCAGTCGCGCGACAGGACTTTCTGGAAACACCATATATTTT.

The CDR3 spells CASSQLTGLSYEQYF. The DNA for the CDR3 is TGTGCCAGCAGCCAACTGACAGGGCTCTCCTACGAGCAGTACTTC. The chain combines TRBV14 with TRBJ2-7; TRBD1 agrees at 7 bases. CDR1 and CDR2 (germline): SGHDN, FVKESK. V gave up 2 bases and J gave up 0 bases; unmatched junction bases: 4. This CDR3 has 15 residues.

V usage is TRBV6-2 or TRBV6-3 and J usage is TRBJ2-1; a possible D gene is TRBD2 (5 bases). Germline V CDR1 and CDR2: MNHEY, SVGEGT. CDR3 size: 14 residues. Trimming cost V 2 bases and J 7 bases, with 12 bases left between them. The CDR3 DNA reads TGTGCCAGCAGTTACCCCTCTGGGAGAAATGAGCAGTTCTTC. It translates to CASSYPSGRNEQFF.

This clone turned up a few times. This chain uses TRBV9 with TRBJ2-3, with D uncertain. This CDR3 comprises 13 residues. The V and J ends lost 1 base and 7 bases respectively, with 10 bases between them. The germline V gene encodes CDR1 SGDLS and CDR2 YYNGEE. CDR3 residues: CASSVNSLNTQYF. DNA for the CDR3: TGTGCCAGCAGCGTAAACAGTCTTAATACGCAGTATTTT.

The chain employs TRBV21-1 and TRBJ1-4. TRBV21-1 is given as a pseudogene. The length of the CDR3 is 9 residues. The CDR3 loop is CASTYKLFF. CDR3 sequence (DNA): TGTGCCAGCACCTACAAACTGTTTTTT.

This sequence joins TRBV7-6 and TRBJ2-7, with D possibly TRBD1 on 6 matching bases. CDR1 and CDR2 (germline): SGHVS, FNYEAQ. This CDR3 has 14 amino acids. The V end lost 1 base, the J end lost 0 bases, and 7 bases lay between the germline ends. This chain's CDR3 is CASSLGQASYEQYF. The DNA for the CDR3 is TGTGCCAGCAGCTTAGGACAGGCCTCCTACGAGCAGTACTTC.

The chain has TRBV7-2 and TRBJ2-7; D is undetermined. The germline V gene encodes CDR1 SGHTA and CDR2 FQGNSA. Between the trimmed V and J ends, which lost 2 bases and 2 bases, there was a span of 10 bases. CDR3 size: 14 residues. CDR3 amino acids: CASSLRFQTYEQYF. The CDR3 DNA reads as TGTGCCAGCAGCTTACGTTTCCAGACCTACGAGCAGTACTTC. Full variable domain (outside the CDR3, taken from reference TRBV7-2 and TRBJ2-7): GAGVSQSPSNKVTEKGKDVELRCDPISGHTALYWYRQSLGQGLEFLIYFQGNSAPDKSGLPSDRFSAERTGGSVSTLTIQRTQQEDSAVYLCASSLRFQTYEQYFGPGTRLTVT.

This clone has only a few counts. The V gene is TRBV27, the J gene TRBJ2-1, with 8 bases fitting TRBD2. Unmatched junction bases numbered 16, after V lost 7 bases and J lost 8 bases. CDR1 and CDR2 (germline): MNHEY, SMNVEV (reference sequence). This CDR3 contains 16 residues. CDR3: CASKKKAGGFGDEQFF. CDR3 nucleotides: TGTGCCAGCAAGAAGAAGGCGGGGGGCTTTGGCGATGAGCAGTTCTTC.

This clone was counted only a few times. V usage is TRBV6-5 and J usage is TRBJ1-5, with D hard to call. CDR3 length equals 15 residues. From germline, CDR1 is MNHEY and CDR2 SVGAGI. V lost 6 bases and J lost 0, with 12 bases in between. CDR3 loop: CASRPHRYSNQPQHF. The CDR3 nucleotides read TGTGCCAGCAGACCGCACCGCTATAGCAATCAGCCCCAGCATTTT.

The V and J genes are TRBV4-2 and TRBJ1-5, with TRBD1 as a possible D gene (5 bases). Trimming cost V 0 bases and J 7 bases, with 13 bases left between them. Looked up from germline, CDR1 is LGHNA and CDR2 is YNFKEQ. The CDR3 runs to 15 residues. CDR3 in DNA: TGTGCCAGCAGCCAAGATCAACAGGATGGGCAGCCCCAGCATTTT. Residues: CASSQDQQDGQPQHF.

The chain is built from TRBV9 and TRBJ2-2, with 9 bases aligning to TRBD2. The length of the CDR3 is 16 residues. CDR1 is SGDLS, CDR2 YYNGEE, per germline. Trimming took 3 bases from V and 1 from J; bases not matched to a gene: 4. CDR3 sequence reads: CASSESGGMNTGELFF. CDR3 bases: TGTGCCAGCAGCGAAAGCGGGGGGATGAACACCGGGGAGCTGTTTTTT. The variable domain in full, with the rest retrieved from reference TRBV9 and TRBJ2-2, is DSGVTQTPKHLITATGQRVTLRCSPRSGDLSVYWYQQSLDQGLQFLIQYYNGEERAKGNILERFSAQQFPDLHSELNLSSLELGDSALYFCASSESGGMNTGELFFGEGSRLTVL.

V is TRBV7-2 and J is TRBJ2-3; 8 bases are shared with TRBD1. The V gene's germline CDR1 is SGHTA and CDR2 FQGNSA. Trimming took 4 bases from V and 0 from J; bases not matched to a gene: 12. This CDR3 comprises 18 residues. The CDR3 loop is CASSYRTGSGRSTDTQYF. Here the CDR3 DNA reads TGTGCCAGCAGCTATCGGACAGGGAGTGGCCGGAGCACAGATACGCAGTATTTT.

The chain carries TRBV18 and TRBJ2-7; 12 bases agree with TRBD2. The CDR3 extends over 15 amino acids. J lost 4 bases, V lost 6 bases, and 7 bases had no gene match. Looked up from germline, CDR1 is KGHSH and CDR2 is LQKENI. The CDR3 region is CASSGTGTSGYEQYF. The CDR3, as DNA: TGTGCCAGCTCGGGGACCGGGACTAGCGGGTACGAGCAGTACTTC.

The chain joins TRBV15 to TRBJ2-1; weak D call: TRBD2 (6 bases). In germline, CDR1 is LNHNV, CDR2 YYDKDF (reference sequence). This CDR3 region has 13 residues. The V and J ends lost 5 bases and 9 bases respectively, with 14 bases between them. The CDR3 coding sequence is TGTGCCACCAGCGAGGCGGGGCCGGGTGAGCAGTTCTTC. Translation gives CATSEAGPGEQFF. Supplemented by reference TRBV15 and TRBJ2-1, the full variable domain reads DAMVIQNPRYQVTQFGKPVTLSCSQTLNHNVMYWYQQKSSQAPKLLFHYYDKDFNNEADTPDNFQSRRPNTSFCFLDIRSPGLGDTAMYLCATSEAGPGEQFFGPGTRLTVL.

The chain combines TRBV19 with TRBJ1-2, with 7 positions matching TRBD1. This CDR3 has 17 amino acids. Germline CDR1 reads LNHDA; CDR2 reads SQIVND (reference sequence). After removal of 3 bases from V and 8 bases from J, the junction contained 18 bases not matched to a gene. CDR3 in DNA: TGTGCCAGTAGTATTAGGGACAGAGGAGGTGCGCGGGTCGGCTACACCTTC. Residues: CASSIRDRGGARVGYTF.

This clone was seen more than once but under ten times. The chain's CDR3 is CASSDSEGGTDTQYF. CDR3 nucleotides: TGTGCCAGCAGTGACTCTGAGGGGGGCACAGATACGCAGTATTTT. The chain couples TRBV6-4 to TRBJ2-3, with D perhaps matching TRBD1 (6 bases). The CDR3 covers 15 residues. Trimming took off 0 bases at V and 1 base at J, with 8 bases between the two ends. Per the germline V gene, CDR1 is MRHNA and CDR2 is SNTAGT.

The chain uses TRBV7-9 and TRBJ1-1, with 7 nucleotides matching TRBD1. The CDR3 is made up of 14 amino acids. The J segment lost 6 bases and the V segment lost 3 bases, leaving 7 bases of the junction unmatched. Germline assignment: CDR1 SEHNR and CDR2 FQNEAQ (reference sequence). CDR3 amino acids: CASSFLGQAAEAFF. DNA for the CDR3: TGTGCCAGCAGCTTCCTAGGACAGGCGGCTGAAGCTTTCTTT.

This chain uses TRBV11-1 with TRBJ2-1, with 7 bases matching TRBD1. Germline loops: CDR1 SGHAT, CDR2 FQDESV (reference sequence). J was trimmed by 15 bases and V by 5 bases; bases with no gene match: 16. This CDR3 has 14 amino acids. The chain's CDR3 is CASSRQMGDSQRFF. DNA for the CDR3: TGTGCCAGCAGCCGACAAATGGGGGACAGCCAGCGGTTCTTC.

The CDR3 spells CASSSKRGGSYEQYF. The CDR3, as DNA: TGTGCCAGCTCATCCAAGCGGGGGGGTAGCTACGAGCAGTACTTC. The rearrangement links TRBV18 to TRBJ2-7; 10 nucleotides line up with TRBD2. The CDR3 loop spans 15 amino acids. Trimming at V came to 5 bases and at J to 3 bases, leaving 7 bases not matched to a gene. Germline V gene lookup returns CDR1 KGHSH and CDR2 LQKENI.